This entry lists 18 T cell receptor beta chains sequenced from one sample in a study of neoadjuvant nivolumab and ipilimumab in lung cancer. Repertoires were generated with immunoSEQ multiplex PCR, while TCRdb's copy carries only in-frame clones and drops some. Among some 37,000 clones, 89% were seen once, and the ten largest hold approximately 3.4%. Material: peripheral blood, obtained before neoadjuvant nivolumab, alone or with ipilimumab. These receptors all come from an adult with non-small cell lung cancer.

The chain carries TRBV5-1 and TRBJ2-1; 9 nucleotides match TRBD1. This CDR3 contains 15 residues. V was pared by 3 bases and J by 3 bases, with 4 bases of the junction left unmatched. Germline-derived CDR1 and CDR2 are SGHRS and YFSETQ. This CDR3 reads CASSSGTGHYNEQFF. In DNA form, the CDR3 reads TGCGCCAGCAGCTCGGGGACAGGGCACTACAATGAGCAGTTCTTC. The entire variable domain, with the rest obtained from reference TRBV5-1 and TRBJ2-1, is as follows: KAGVTQTPRYLIKTRGQQVTLSCSPISGHRSVSWYQQTPGQGLQFLFEYFSETQRNKGNFPGRFSGRQFSNSRSEMNVSTLELGDSALYLCASSSGTGHYNEQFFGPGTRLTVL.

The chain joins TRBV7-9 to TRBJ2-2; 12 bases line up with TRBD2. After removal of 5 bases from V and 5 bases from J, the junction contained 9 bases not matched to a gene. CDR1 is SEHNR and CDR2 is FQNEAQ in the germline V gene (reference sequence). This CDR3 region has 17 residues. The CDR3 sequence is CASSVLAGGLRTGELFF. For the CDR3, the DNA is TGTGCCAGCAGCGTACTAGCGGGAGGTCTAAGGACCGGGGAGCTGTTTTTT.

The chain couples TRBV6-5 to TRBJ1-5; no firm D call. Germline values: CDR1 MNHEY, CDR2 SVGAGI. V dropped 8 bases and J dropped 5 bases, with 19 bases sitting between them. The CDR3 totals 15 residues. CDR3 bases: TGTGCCAGCTCTTCGATGGCCGGGAGGGATCAGCCCCAGCATTTT. It translates to CASSSMAGRDQPQHF.

The V call is TRBV5-4, the J call TRBJ2-7, with 9 bases matching TRBD2. The CDR3 extends over 16 amino acids. V dropped 4 bases and J dropped 0; count of bases not matched to a gene: 8. Per germline, CDR1 SGHNT and CDR2 YYREEE (reference sequence). The CDR3 region has the DNA TGTGCCAGCAGCAGCGAAGCGGGAGGCCTCTCCTACGAGCAGTACTTC. It is translated as CASSSEAGGLSYEQYF.

The chain has TRBV19 and TRBJ2-1; D might be TRBD2 (5 bases). V gave up 7 bases and J gave up 0 bases, with 19 bases separating them. Germline V lookup: CDR1 LNHDA, CDR2 SQIVND (reference sequence). This CDR3 contains 17 residues. The CDR3, as DNA: TGTGCCAGTACAAGGTTAAGTGGCGGAGGCTCCTACAATGAGCAGTTCTTC. Translation: CASTRLSGGGSYNEQFF. Supplemented by reference TRBV19 and TRBJ2-1, the full variable domain reads DGGITQSPKYLFRKEGQNVTLSCEQNLNHDAMYWYRQDPGQGLRLIYYSQIVNDFQKGDIAEGYSVSREKKESFPLTVTSAQKNPTAFYLCASTRLSGGGSYNEQFFGPGTRLTVL.

The V gene is TRBV11-2, the J gene TRBJ1-5, with D unresolved. V lost 6 bases, J lost 3 bases, and 9 bases lay in between. This CDR3 is built from 13 residues. Looked up from germline, CDR1 is SGHAT and CDR2 is FQNNGV. The CDR3 DNA is TGTGCCAGCAGTTTCGGATTCAATCAGCCCCAGCATTTT. This sequence encodes CASSFGFNQPQHF.

J is TRBJ2-5 and V is TRBV15; the D is unclear. The CDR3 extends over 12 amino acids. Germline CDR1 LNHNV, CDR2 YYDKDF (reference sequence). Trimming left V 0 bases short and J 4 bases short, with 3 bases between. In DNA form, the CDR3 reads TGTGCCACCAGCAGAGATGGAGAGACCCAGTACTTC. This codes for CATSRDGETQYF.

This clone has a single count. The rearrangement uses TRBV28 and TRBJ1-5, with D unresolved. The ends were cut back, 1 base at V and 2 bases at J, with 12 bases in the middle. The V gene's germline CDR1 is MDHEN and CDR2 SYDVKM. The CDR3 spans 16 residues. CDR3 loop: CASSLSGGEGNQPQHF. CDR3 bases: TGTGCCAGCAGTTTATCGGGCGGGGAGGGCAATCAGCCCCAGCATTTT. The full variable domain, rest sourced from reference TRBV28 and TRBJ1-5, is DVKVTQSSRYLVKRTGEKVFLECVQDMDHENMFWYRQDPGLGLRLIYFSYDVKMKEKGDIPEGYSVSREKKERFSLILESASTNQTSMYLCASSLSGGEGNQPQHFGDGTRLSIL.

This chain joins TRBV12-2 and TRBJ2-1. TRBV12-2 is a pseudogene segment. CDR3 size: 24 residues. CDR3 loop: CASRSTLGARDHRRDWSSYNEQFF. CDR3 coding DNA: TGTGCAAGTCGCTCGACCTTAGGGGCCCGGGACCACAGACGAGACTGGAGCTCCTACAATGAGCAGTTCTTC.

The CDR3 protein is CASTPFSVREFYEQYF. In nucleotides, the CDR3 is TGTGCCAGCACACCATTCAGCGTGCGGGAATTCTACGAGCAGTACTTC. This chain joins TRBV28 and TRBJ2-7, with a possible D match to TRBD2 (6 bases). Trimming removed 7 bases from V and 3 bases from J, with 22 bases in between. This CDR3 has 16 residues. Germline assignment: CDR1 MDHEN and CDR2 SYDVKM.

V and J are TRBV7-2 and TRBJ2-7; 10 bases match TRBD2. The CDR3 has 16 amino acids. Trimming removed 0 bases from V and 0 bases from J; junction bases left unmatched: 2. Germline lookup yields CDR1 SGHTA and CDR2 FQGNSA. This CDR3 reads CASSLAASGSSYEQYF. The CDR3 nucleotides are TGTGCCAGCAGCTTAGCCGCTAGCGGGAGCTCCTACGAGCAGTACTTC.

The rearrangement joins TRBV4-2 to TRBJ2-3; TRBD2 matches 10 bases. CDR3 length: 18 amino acids. Germline values: CDR1 LGHNA, CDR2 YNFKEQ. V lost 0 bases to trimming and J lost 5 bases; unmatched junction nucleotides: 11. CDR3: CASSQDREAGGLRDTQYF. In DNA form, the CDR3 reads TGTGCCAGCAGCCAAGATCGGGAAGCGGGAGGGTTGCGAGATACGCAGTATTTT.

This chain links TRBV5-6 with TRBJ2-5, with D unresolved. The CDR3 totals 13 residues. The germline V gene has CDR1 SGHDT and CDR2 YYEEEE. V was pared by 0 bases and J by 2 bases, with 5 bases between. The CDR3 bases are TGTGCCAGCAGCTTGGGCCAGCAAGAGACCCAGTACTTC. It yields the protein CASSLGQQETQYF.

This clone was detected once. This chain uses TRBV5-4 with TRBJ1-1; D is ambiguous. Deletions cut 0 bases from V and 4 bases from J, with 7 bases between. The germline CDR1 and CDR2 sequences are SGHNT and YYREEE (reference sequence). This CDR3 is 13 amino acids long. CDR3 in DNA: TGTGCCAGCAGCTTGGCACTCGGCACTGAAGCTTTCTTT. Its translation is CASSLALGTEAFF.

The chain joins TRBV2 to TRBJ1-1; unclear D gene. The germline V gene has CDR1 SNHLY and CDR2 FYNNEI. Trimming cost V 7 bases and J 10 bases, with 13 bases left between them. This CDR3 comprises 11 residues. The CDR3 region is CASNVGVGAFF. CDR3 sequence (DNA): TGTGCCAGCAATGTCGGGGTCGGAGCTTTCTTT.

The chain employs TRBV7-9 and TRBJ1-5; the D is unclear. This CDR3 has 12 amino acids. V lost 1 base and J lost 7, with 5 bases in between. Germline V CDR1 and CDR2: SEHNR, FQNEAQ (reference sequence). Here the CDR3 reads CASSLGTQPQHF. The CDR3 region has the DNA TGTGCCAGCAGCTTAGGTACGCAGCCCCAGCATTTT.

Written as DNA, the CDR3 is TGTGCCAGCAGTGAACAGGTCGTCCGCTATGGCTACACCTTC. Residues: CASSEQVVRYGYTF. The J gene is TRBJ1-2, the V gene TRBV6-1; D not certain. The CDR3 contains 14 residues. Germline V CDR1 and CDR2: MNHNS, SASEGT. Trimming removed 2 bases from V and 4 bases from J, with 11 bases in between.

The rearrangement joins TRBV7-2 to TRBJ2-5; D is ambiguous. Deletions cut 1 base from V and 5 bases from J, with 5 bases between. Germline CDR1 and CDR2: SGHTA and FQGNSA. CDR3 length: 12 residues. The CDR3 DNA reads TGTGCCAGCAGCTTAGTGGTGGAGACCCAGTACTTC. Translating it yields CASSLVVETQYF.